This T cell receptor (beta chain) came from a study of shared clonotypes between healthy human individuals. Study-wide results and limits: Deeper or shallower sequencing was expected to change how clonotypes are shared among donors.

Germline trimming cut 4 bases from V and 2 bases from J; bases unmatched to any gene: 8. The CDR3 runs 18 residues. CDR1 is SGHRS and CDR2 is YFSETQ in the germline V gene. The method was immunoSEQ multiplex PCR; TCRdb's version includes in-frame clones alone and lacks a portion of them. The sample comprises nearly 1,000,000 clones, approximately 80% of which are singletons, and about 1.5% rests with the top ten. In the CD4+ fraction, cells were divided into CD45RA+ naive and CD45RA-negative memory subsets. This clone is a singleton in its sample. Its specificity is not known. This clonotype was obtained from a man aged 18-30 years in good health. This chain joins TRBV5-1 and TRBJ2-5, with 16 positions matching TRBD2. Sequences were obtained from memory CD4+ T cells sorted from blood. Subset reported: CD45RA-negative fraction. The CDR3 DNA follows: TGCGCCAGCAGCCCGGGACTAGCGGGAGGGAACCTACAAGAGACCCAGTACTTC. Residues: CASSPGLAGGNLQETQYF.